What follows are 11 T cell receptor beta chains derived from one specimen sequenced in a study of blood T cell repertoires in COVID-19. TCRdb's copy holds only in-frame clones and misses some; the assay was immunoSEQ multiplex PCR. This table has 150,000 to 200,000 clones, about 83% appearing once. The specimen sequenced was peripheral blood. These receptors were taken from a man between 35 and 55 years old who had recovered from COVID-19.

This clone was detected only a few times. J is TRBJ1-4 and V is TRBV7-9, with TRBD1 as a possible D gene (5 bases). This CDR3 is built from 14 residues. CDR1 is SEHNR and CDR2 is FQNEAQ in the germline V gene (reference sequence). Trimming removed 3 bases from V and 1 base from J, with 6 bases in between. CDR3 residues: CASSFQGTNEKLFF. The CDR3, as DNA: TGTGCCAGCAGCTTCCAGGGAACTAATGAAAAACTGTTTTTT.

This chain uses TRBV5-1 with TRBJ2-7, with 11 bases matching TRBD2. V shed 0 bases, J shed 4 bases, and the junction held 3 bases outside the gene matches. From germline, CDR1 is SGHRS and CDR2 YFSETQ. The CDR3 spans 15 residues. The CDR3 DNA reads as TGCGCCAGCAGCTTGGCACTAGCGGGAGTATACGAGCAGTACTTC. Its translation is CASSLALAGVYEQYF.

The V call is TRBV7-6, the J call TRBJ2-1, with 8 bases identical to TRBD2. From germline, CDR1 is SGHVS and CDR2 FNYEAQ. The CDR3 consists of 16 residues. Germline trimming cut 6 bases from V and 0 bases from J; bases unmatched to any gene: 7. The CDR3 bases are TGTGCCAGCAGTTCAAGCGGGGGAAGCTCCTACAATGAGCAGTTCTTC. Translated, it gives CASSSSGGSSYNEQFF.

J is TRBJ2-3 and V is TRBV5-1; 7 bases map to TRBD1. CDR3 length equals 18 residues. Germline loops: CDR1 SGHRS, CDR2 YFSETQ. Trimming took 4 bases from V and 0 from J; bases not matched to a gene: 14. The CDR3 sequence: CASSPPGDSLSSTDTQYF. In nucleotides, the CDR3 is TGCGCCAGCAGCCCTCCCGGGGACAGCCTCTCTAGCACAGATACGCAGTATTTT.

The CDR3 nucleotides read TGCGCCAGCAGTCCCGGGGTCGTGAACTATGGCTACACCTTC. It encodes CASSPGVVNYGYTF. The rearrangement links TRBV5-1 to TRBJ1-2; D uncertain. Germline lookup yields CDR1 SGHRS and CDR2 YFSETQ. V gave up 5 bases and J gave up 2 bases, with 13 bases separating them. The CDR3 is 14 amino acids. The complete variable domain, with remaining parts taken from reference TRBV5-1 and TRBJ1-2, reads KAGVTQTPRYLIKTRGQQVTLSCSPISGHRSVSWYQQTPGQGLQFLFEYFSETQRNKGNFPGRFSGRQFSNSRSEMNVSTLELGDSALYLCASSPGVVNYGYTFGSGTRLTVV.

The genes are TRBV6-5 and TRBJ2-7; D is unresolved. The CDR3 is made up of 13 amino acids. V was pared by 4 bases and J by 2 bases, with 9 bases between. Per the germline V gene, CDR1 is MNHEY and CDR2 is SVGAGI. This CDR3 reads CASSSQIPYEQYF. CDR3 sequence (DNA): TGTGCCAGCAGTTCCCAAATCCCCTACGAGCAGTACTTC.

V and J are TRBV4-1 and TRBJ1-4; no clear D. Germline V CDR1 and CDR2: MGHRA, YSYEKL. This CDR3 has 14 residues. V lost 5 bases and J lost 8, with 15 bases in between. The CDR3 coding sequence is TGCGCCAGCAGCTCGGTAGTGGGCCGGGAAAAACTGTTTTTT. It encodes CASSSVVGREKLFF.

This clone was found once. This rearrangement joins TRBV4-2 to TRBJ2-7; tentatively, D is TRBD1 (6 bases). This CDR3 has 15 amino acids. V was trimmed by 4 bases and J by 1 base, leaving 14 bases between them. From germline, CDR1 is LGHNA and CDR2 YNFKEQ. CDR3 region: CASSLGQRTSYEQYF. The DNA of the CDR3 is TGTGCCAGCAGCCTAGGACAGAGGACATCCTACGAGCAGTACTTC.

The rearrangement links TRBV29-1 to TRBJ2-3, with 8 bases fitting TRBD1. J gave up 4 bases and V 3 bases, and 3 bases lay outside the gene matches. This CDR3 region has 13 residues. Per germline, CDR1 SQVTM and CDR2 ANQGSEA. The CDR3: CSVEQGASDTQYF. The CDR3 DNA is TGCAGCGTTGAGCAGGGGGCCTCAGATACGCAGTATTTT.

The chain joins TRBV9 to TRBJ1-5; D is undetermined. Looked up from germline, CDR1 is SGDLS and CDR2 is YYNGEE. V dropped 0 bases and J dropped 9 bases, with 7 bases sitting between them. The CDR3 has 12 residues. The chain's CDR3 is CASSVVLPPQHF. The CDR3 bases are TGTGCCAGCAGCGTAGTACTACCGCCCCAGCATTTT. The whole variable domain, remainder taken from reference TRBV9 and TRBJ1-5, is DSGVTQTPKHLITATGQRVTLRCSPRSGDLSVYWYQQSLDQGLQFLIQYYNGEERAKGNILERFSAQQFPDLHSELNLSSLELGDSALYFCASSVVLPPQHFGDGTRLSIL.

Notes on this clone: The identical CDR3 is also encoded by other nucleotide sequences in the sample. The rearrangement joins TRBV11-3 to TRBJ2-7, with D hard to call. Between the trimmed V and J ends, which lost 1 base and 1 base, there was a span of 11 bases. Germline CDR1 SGHNT, CDR2 YENEEA. CDR3 length: 15 amino acids. CDR3 in DNA: TGTGCCAGCAGCTTAGGTGGTGACACTTCCTACGAGCAGTACTTC. It yields the protein CASSLGGDTSYEQYF.